The rows below give T cell receptor beta chains drawn from one sample of a study of T cells after yellow fever vaccination. TCRdb independently ran MiXCR on the 5' RACE reads; one entry per CDR3 protein. The table has under 200,000 distinct CDR3 sequences, around 7% seen once; the top ten hold approximately 2.4%. The sample in question was CD4+ T cells sorted from PBMCs, obtained about 5 days after the first yellow fever vaccination. Source of these receptors: a man younger than 35 who received the YFV17D yellow fever vaccine. The CDR3 runs from the conserved cysteine through the conserved F or W. Clone size, where shown, is once, few, many, or a class for clones that have expanded.

V,length,J,size,CDR3
TRBV5-1,17,TRBJ2-6,few,CASSLAPGSAGANVLTF
TRBV20-1,13,TRBJ2-7,few,CSATRDRGYEQYF
TRBV12-3/TRBV12-4,15,TRBJ2-1,many,CASSQSGGRYNEQFF
TRBV3-1,14,TRBJ2-5,few,CASSLNRVEETQYF
TRBV7-2,13,TRBJ1-1,few,CASSLHVNTEAFF
TRBV7-2,14,TRBJ2-1,many,CASSSSVIYNEQFF
TRBV5-1,14,TRBJ2-3,many,CASSLGHSVDTQYF
TRBV7-1,11,TRBJ2-1,-,CVSSSYNEQFF
TRBV4-2,17,TRBJ2-3,-,CASSQVSWGADTDTQYF
TRBV7-8,16,TRBJ2-3,-,CASSFLAGGRTDTQYF
TRBV19,12,TRBJ1-1,-,CASSPRGGTAFF
TRBV10-2,17,TRBJ1-5,many,CASSESRTNIGNQPQHF
TRBV20-1,13,TRBJ2-1,few,CSARGVSYNEQFF
TRBV5-4,17,TRBJ2-5,few,CASSPGLAGGARETQYF
TRBV4-1,16,TRBJ2-1,-,CASSQDIRLAGYEQFF
TRBV7-3,14,TRBJ2-5,few,CASRKGDRGQTQYF
TRBV20-1,11,TRBJ2-1,many,CSVPAYIRMFF
TRBV9,13,TRBJ2-1,many,CASSPVGRFEQFF
TRBV5-1,13,TRBJ2-3,-,CASSLGPSDTQYF
TRBV11-2,18,TRBJ2-1,many,CASSLDQSGTGSYNEQFF
TRBV3-1,15,TRBJ1-1,many,CASSHAGSGHTEAFF
TRBV5-1,16,TRBJ2-5,few,CASSPEVGGAGETQYF
TRBV28,14,TRBJ2-2,-,CASSSPGPTGELFF
TRBV10-1,11,TRBJ2-1,-,CASSPGTRFYF